These 13 T cell receptor beta chains originate from one sample sequenced in a study of regulatory T cells in long-lasting Graves disease. Construction of the TCR beta libraries employed iRepertoire HTBI primers in conjunction with Arm-PCR of CDR3 regions. TCRdb used MiXCR to reprocess the multiplex PCR reads, holding one entry per CDR3 protein. The sample yields 650,000 to 850,000 distinct CDR3 sequences, around 30% seen once. Time point of the sample: persistent/refractory GD, antithyroid drugs over 5 years with positive TRAb. The TCR library used RNA extracted from PBMCs. The specimen was peripheral blood mononuclear cells (PBMCs), collected when the disease was refractory, from a patient treated with antithyroid drugs. The origin of the receptors is a female donor with Graves disease.

V and J are TRBV5-4 and TRBJ1-6, with D possibly TRBD1 on 6 matching bases. From germline, CDR1 is SGHNT and CDR2 YYREEE (reference sequence). CDR3 length: 15 amino acids. Trimming stripped 2 bases from V and 14 bases from J, with 20 bases between. The CDR3 sequence is CASSFGPGHPVSLHF. The CDR3 region has the DNA TGTGCCAGCAGCTTTGGTCCGGGACACCCTGTCTCCCTCCACTTT.

The chain couples TRBV3-1 to TRBJ1-1; unclear D gene. Trimming shortened V by 3 bases and J by 6 bases, and 14 bases separated the two germline ends. Germline lookup yields CDR1 LGHDT and CDR2 YNNKEL (reference sequence). This CDR3 has 14 amino acids. This CDR3 is CASSHDKGRAEAFF. CDR3 nucleotides: TGTGCCAGCAGCCACGACAAGGGTAGGGCTGAAGCTTTCTTT.

This clonotype turned up a few times. The chain couples TRBV6-1 to TRBJ1-2; no definite D call. Germline CDR1 is MNHNS and CDR2 is SASEGT. Trimming cost V 10 bases and J 4 bases, with 13 bases left between them. The CDR3 loop spans 12 amino acids. CDR3 amino acids: CATPTLRYGYTF. CDR3 bases: TGTGCCACCCCGACTCTCCGCTATGGCTACACCTTC.

This clonotype was found many times. In DNA, the CDR3 is TGTGCCAGCAGACCCCCAGGGGGGATGAACACTGAAGCTTTCTTT. This translates into CASRPPGGMNTEAFF. The chain joins TRBV28 to TRBJ1-1; TRBD1 matches at 7 bases. Trimming at V came to 6 bases and at J to 0 bases, leaving 7 bases not matched to a gene. The CDR3 contains 15 residues. Germline lookup yields CDR1 MDHEN and CDR2 SYDVKM.

The chain combines TRBV5-1 with TRBJ1-2; 11 nucleotides match TRBD1. Germline V gene lookup returns CDR1 SGHRS and CDR2 YFSETQ. This CDR3 is 14 amino acids long. J was trimmed by 5 bases and V by 4 bases; bases with no gene match: 4. This CDR3 is CASSEGTGGYGYTF. As DNA, the CDR3 is TGCGCCAGCAGCGAAGGGACAGGGGGTTATGGCTACACCTTC.

In its sample, this clonotype was seen a few times. V is TRBV11-2 and J is TRBJ2-2; 10 positions match TRBD1. The germline V gene encodes CDR1 SGHAT and CDR2 FQNNGV. This CDR3 spans 15 amino acids. The ends lost 4 bases at V and 9 bases at J; junction bases unmatched: 8. The DNA for the CDR3 is TGTGCCAGCAGCTACCGGGACAGGGGAGATCGGGAGCTGTTTTTT. This encodes CASSYRDRGDRELFF.

This clonotype was detected once. V gene TRBV3-1 combines with J gene TRBJ1-2, with D unresolved. CDR1 and CDR2 (germline): LGHDT, YNNKEL (reference sequence). V was trimmed by 5 bases and J by 5 bases, leaving 9 bases between them. The CDR3 extends over 12 amino acids. The CDR3 DNA reads as TGTGCCAGCAGCAAAAGGGATTATGGCTACACCTTC. Translation: CASSKRDYGYTF.

The chain combines TRBV30 with TRBJ1-2; D ambiguous. The V end lost 2 bases, the J end lost 6 bases, and 7 bases lay between the germline ends. The CDR3 is 11 residues long. Germline CDR1 GTSNPN, CDR2 SVGIG (reference sequence). In DNA, the CDR3 is TGTGCCTGGAGTACGGTCAATGGCTACACCTTC. Protein sequence: CAWSTVNGYTF.

The chain couples TRBV29-1 to TRBJ2-7; 11 bases agree with TRBD2. Unmatched junction bases numbered 2, after V lost 7 bases and J lost 0 bases. The CDR3 totals 13 residues. Germline CDR1 SQVTM, CDR2 ANQGSEA. This CDR3 is CSGGTSGSYEQYF. In nucleotides, the CDR3 is TGCAGCGGTGGGACTAGCGGCTCCTACGAGCAGTACTTC.

This clonotype was counted at least ten times. The chain recombines TRBV5-1 with TRBJ1-1, with D possibly matching TRBD1 (6 bases). The CDR3 is 15 residues long. Germline V gene data show CDR1 as SGHRS and CDR2 as YFSETQ. Between the trimmed V and J ends, which lost 4 bases and 1 base, there was a span of 14 bases. CDR3: CASSPTGAWNTEAFF. CDR3 nucleotides: TGCGCCAGCAGCCCGACAGGTGCTTGGAACACTGAAGCTTTCTTT.

The chain uses TRBV10-1 and TRBJ1-6; TRBD1 agrees at 7 bases. This CDR3 region has 14 residues. The J segment lost 7 bases and the V segment lost 5 bases, leaving 5 bases of the junction unmatched. In germline, CDR1 is WNHNN, CDR2 SYGVQD (reference sequence). The CDR3 protein is CASSSTGPNSPLHF. CDR3 nucleotide sequence: TGCGCCAGCAGTTCGACAGGGCCGAATTCACCCCTCCACTTT.

Details on this clonotype: A much larger clonotype is one base distant, so this may be a read error. J is TRBJ2-7 and V is TRBV6-1; 7 bases fit TRBD1. Unmatched junction bases numbered 9, after V lost 5 bases and J lost 5 bases. Germline V gene data show CDR1 as MNHNS and CDR2 as SASEGT. This CDR3 contains 14 residues. CDR3 coding DNA: TGTGCCAGCAGTCCTAACAGGGGATCCCACGAGCAGTACTTC. Protein: CASSPNRGSHEQYF.

The chain combines TRBV18 with TRBJ1-1; the D is unclear. Germline V gives CDR1 KGHSH, CDR2 LQKENI. The length of the CDR3 is 15 residues. Trimming left V 3 bases short and J 4 bases short, with 15 bases between. In nucleotides, the CDR3 is TGTGCCAGCTCACCTACTGCACTCGTATCCACTGAAGCTTTCTTT. Its protein is CASSPTALVSTEAFF.